The text below deals with one TCR beta chain. CDR1 is SGDLS, CDR2 YYNGEE, per germline. With V trimmed by 1 base and J by 4 bases, 12 bases remained unmatched. The CDR3 is made up of 18 amino acids. Primed by a sample-barcoded 5' primer and a J-beta primer mix, a second PCR proceeded for 7 to 11 cycles. TCRdb re-called the 5' RACE reads with MiXCR, one entry per CDR3 protein. In the table there are approximately 1.5 million distinct CDR3 sequences, roughly 43% of which are singletons. The data belong to a study of blood T cells in healthy people across ages. Every sample gave at least 5.5 micrograms of total RNA when it was extracted.

Sequencing used blood. V is TRBV9 and J is TRBJ2-1; 9 positions match TRBD2. The clonotype comes from a woman under 30 in good health. CDR3 in amino acids: CASSVRWVGSGGYNEQFF. DNA of the CDR3: TGTGCCAGCAGCGTAAGGTGGGTGGGGAGCGGGGGGTACAATGAGCAGTTCTTC.